This record concerns one TCR beta chain sequence. These data originate in a study of blood T cell repertoires in COVID-19. As for the study in general: COVID-19 samples, acute and convalescent, were from the United States, Italy and Spain. PBMCs, B-cell-depleted T cells, or T cells were the source of the cDNA or gDNA that made up the material.

In the original analysis: Reference gene primer amplification gave estimated nucleated cell counts. The protocol was immunoSEQ multiplex PCR, while the TCRdb copy is restricted to in-frame clones and leaves out a portion. V and J calls and clone size are given by that table; D and trimming were obtained from the DNA. The sample holds over 300,000 clones; about 90% are singletons and the top ten take more than 0.95%. Sample: peripheral blood. The TCR originated in a man in his forties with acute or convalescent COVID-19.

The DNA for the CDR3 is TGTGCCAGCAGTGAACTAGCGGGAGGAGCCAATGAGCAGTTCTTC. It yields the protein CASSELAGGANEQFF. The V gene is TRBV2, the J gene TRBJ2-1, with 11 positions matching TRBD2. V lost 2 bases to trimming and J lost 6 bases; unmatched junction nucleotides: 3. The V gene's germline CDR1 is SNHLY and CDR2 FYNNEI. This CDR3 comprises 15 residues. Full variable domain (remainder filled in from reference TRBV2 and TRBJ2-1): EPEVTQTPSHQVTQMGQEVILRCVPISNHLYFYWYRQILGQKVEFLVSFYNNEISEKSEIFDDQFSVERPDGSNFTLKIRSTKLEDSAMYFCASSELAGGANEQFFGPGTRLTVL.